Listed here are 5 T cell receptor beta chains from one sample, sequenced in a study of response to subunit inactivated influenza vaccine. TCRdb itself ran the RT-PCR reads through MiXCR, one entry per CDR3 protein. This table holds 750,000 to 850,000 distinct CDR3 sequences, under 20% found once. The sequences come from PBMCs from blood, collected more than 4 days after vaccination. The receptor source for this set is a man aged 50-60 years who received an inactivated influenza vaccine.

This clonotype was seen only a few times. This rearrangement joins TRBV18 to TRBJ2-7; the match to TRBD1 covers 8 bases. The CDR3 is made up of 15 amino acids. Germline V lookup: CDR1 KGHSH, CDR2 LQKENI. V lost 4 bases and J lost 0; bases outside the gene matches: 5. For the CDR3, the DNA is TGTGCCAGCTCACTATACGGACAGGGCTCCTACGAGCAGTACTTC. This gives the protein CASSLYGQGSYEQYF. The full variable domain, completed using reference TRBV18 and TRBJ2-7, is NAGVMQNPRHLVRRRGQEARLRCSPMKGHSHVYWYRQLPEEGLKFMVYLQKENIIDESGMPKERFSAEFPKEGPSILRIQQVVRGDSAAYFCASSLYGQGSYEQYFGPGTRLTVT.

The chain carries TRBV28 and TRBJ1-4; weak D call: TRBD1 (6 bases). CDR1 MDHEN and CDR2 SYDVKM come from the germline V gene. V shed 3 bases and J shed 14 bases, with 16 bases lying between them. The CDR3 is 13 residues long. The CDR3 DNA is TGTGCCAGCAGTTTTCAGGGGCGCATAGGGCTGTTTTTT. As protein: CASSFQGRIGLFF. Filled out from reference TRBV28 and TRBJ1-4, the complete variable domain reads DVKVTQSSRYLVKRTGEKVFLECVQDMDHENMFWYRQDPGLGLRLIYFSYDVKMKEKGDIPEGYSVSREKKERFSLILESASTNQTSMYLCASSFQGRIGLFFGSGTQLSVL.

This clonotype was recorded a few times. The V and J genes are TRBV29-1 and TRBJ2-1; 11 bases line up with TRBD1. CDR3 length: 15 amino acids. Germline-derived CDR1 and CDR2 are SQVTM and ANQGSEA. V trimming: 6 bases; J trimming: 7 bases; junction bases outside the gene matches: 11. The CDR3 nucleotides read TGCAGCGTAACGGGTGGGACAGGGGGGAATAATGAGCAGTTCTTC. Its translation is CSVTGGTGGNNEQFF.

This clonotype turned up a few times. This chain joins TRBV20-1 and TRBJ2-3, with D perhaps matching TRBD2 (5 bases). The V gene's germline CDR1 is DFQATT and CDR2 SNEGSKA (reference sequence). Trimming removed 4 bases from V and 0 bases from J, with 14 bases in between. This CDR3 has 15 residues. The DNA of the CDR3 is TGCAGTGCTATAAGCAGCGGCTGGAGCACAGATACGCAGTATTTT. It translates to CSAISSGWSTDTQYF.

This clonotype was detected only a few times. V is TRBV28 and J is TRBJ1-4; D unresolved. V gave up 7 bases and J gave up 6 bases, with 18 bases separating them. The CDR3 consists of 15 residues. The germline V gene has CDR1 MDHEN and CDR2 SYDVKM. Here the CDR3 reads CASTKFGGRDEKLFF. The CDR3 DNA reads as TGTGCCAGCACGAAGTTTGGCGGGCGCGATGAAAAACTGTTTTTT.